Detailed here is one T cell receptor beta chain. As yet, its antigen is unknown. TCR beta CDR3 regions were amplified from RNA. The HTBI primer set was used in a first-round RT-PCR of the TCR CDR3. TCRdb reprocessed the multiplex PCR reads via MiXCR and lists one record per CDR3 protein. Of about 270,000 distinct CDR3 sequences in the sample, approximately 23% are singletons; the top ten hold 50% to 75%. This sample was included in a study of T cells in Graves' hyperthyroidism and ophthalmopathy. Broader study findings: Peripheral blood also featured most of the thyroid clonotypes expanded above 0.001.

V was pared by 8 bases and J by 5 bases, with 14 bases between. The CDR3 spans 13 residues. CDR1 and CDR2 (germline): MNHEY, SMNVEV (reference sequence). This clonotype was obtained from a man under 40 with Graves' ophthalmopathy. Sequenced material: blood. The chain is built from TRBV27 and TRBJ2-3, with D possibly being TRBD2 (7 bases). The DNA of the CDR3 is TGTGCCAGCCGAGCCGGGGGGCGAGATACGCAGTATTTT. Translating gives CASRAGGRDTQYF.